The following is a T cell receptor (beta chain) sequence with its context. Authors' data handling: Estimation of nucleated cell counts was performed using reference gene primer amplification. The repertoire was sequenced with immunoSEQ multiplex PCR; TCRdb's copy has only in-frame clones and lacks some. Clone size and V and J calls were adopted from that table, with D and trimming inferred from the DNA. The sample has 300,000 to 400,000 clones, around 87% seen once; the top ten hold 1%. This sample was included in a study of blood T cell repertoires in COVID-19. Whole-study context: Sample material is recorded as cDNA or gDNA derived from T cells, B-cell-depleted T cells, or PBMCs.

Germline V gene lookup returns CDR1 LNHDA and CDR2 SQIVND (reference sequence). The V gene end was trimmed by 5 bases and the J gene end by 9 bases; junction bases not matched to a gene: 13. CDR3 length equals 17 residues. The source material was peripheral blood. This rearrangement joins TRBV19 to TRBJ2-5, with 15 nucleotides matching TRBD2. This receptor was identified in a man aged 50 to 59 with active or convalescent COVID-19. Written as DNA, the CDR3 is TGTGCCAGTAGTTCGCCGGGACTAGCGGGGGGTCTGTCGGCCCAGTACTTC. Protein: CASSSPGLAGGLSAQYF.